Listed here are 21 T cell receptor beta chains from one sample, sequenced in a study of T cell responses to AZD1222 COVID-19 vaccine. Sequencing used immunoSEQ multiplex PCR; TCRdb keeps in-frame clones, though not all of them. In the table there are 150,000 to 200,000 clones, approximately 89% of which are singletons. This sample comprised peripheral blood, obtained 28 days after the second AZD1222 dose. These TCRs come from an adult who received the AZD1222 COVID-19 vaccine.

The chain is built from TRBV2 and TRBJ1-1; possible D gene TRBD1, 5 bases. V was trimmed by 1 base and J by 5 bases, leaving 11 bases between them. The CDR3 runs 14 residues. Germline V CDR1 and CDR2: SNHLY, FYNNEI. The CDR3 region is CASSEDLRGTEAFF. The CDR3 DNA reads as TGTGCCAGCAGTGAAGATTTAAGGGGTACTGAAGCTTTCTTT.

This chain links TRBV5-4 with TRBJ1-4, with TRBD1 matching 7 bases. The J segment lost 4 bases and the V segment lost 8 bases, leaving 8 bases of the junction unmatched. Germline V gives CDR1 SGHNT, CDR2 YYREEE (reference sequence). The CDR3 runs 14 residues. The CDR3 loop is CASQDRAVNEKLFF. Written as DNA, the CDR3 is TGTGCCAGTCAAGACAGGGCGGTTAATGAAAAACTGTTTTTT.

The CDR3 DNA reads TGTGCCAGCAGCGTTGAGCCGGGCAGGGCGGCAGATACGCAGTATTTT. This codes for CASSVEPGRAADTQYF. The J gene is TRBJ2-3, the V gene TRBV9; D possibly corresponds to TRBD1 (5 bases). With 2 bases removed from V and 4 bases from J, the gap between germline ends came to 17 bases. Germline CDR1 SGDLS, CDR2 YYNGEE. There are 16 residues in the CDR3.

This clone was found a few times. The chain uses TRBV3-1 (or the pseudogene TRBV3-2) and TRBJ1-5, with a tentative D call TRBD1 (5 bases). Germline V gene lookup returns CDR1 LGHDT and CDR2 YNNKEL (reference sequence). V shed 4 bases and J shed 2 bases, with 12 bases lying between them. CDR3 length: 15 amino acids. In nucleotides, the CDR3 is TGTGCCAGCAGCCGGGGCCAGGGCGGCAATCAGCCCCAGCATTTT. It codes for CASSRGQGGNQPQHF.

The chain links TRBV27 to TRBJ1-2; D is undetermined. The CDR3 totals 15 residues. Trimming took off 7 bases at V and 0 bases at J, with 15 bases between the two ends. Germline V gene data show CDR1 as MNHEY and CDR2 as SMNVEV (reference sequence). Here the CDR3 reads CASTWTPLSNYGYTF. In DNA form, the CDR3 reads TGTGCCAGCACCTGGACCCCATTGTCTAACTATGGCTACACCTTC.

This chain connects TRBV27 to TRBJ1-6; D is undetermined. With 11 bases removed from V and 0 bases from J, the gap between germline ends came to 14 bases. Per the germline V gene, CDR1 is MNHEY and CDR2 is SMNVEV (reference sequence). This CDR3 contains 15 residues. CDR3 coding DNA: TGTGCCGCAAAACAGCTCAGCTCCTATAATTCACCCCTCCACTTT. Protein: CAAKQLSSYNSPLHF.

This chain joins TRBV19 and TRBJ2-7, with D possibly being TRBD2 (5 bases). CDR1 and CDR2 from the germline V gene are LNHDA and SQIVND (reference sequence). V was pared by 6 bases and J by 6 bases, with 12 bases between. The length of the CDR3 is 12 residues. The CDR3 DNA follows: TGTGCCAGTAGCCCCGGAGGCGCCGAGCAGTACTTC. As protein: CASSPGGAEQYF.

V is TRBV19 and J is TRBJ1-1; 7 nucleotides match TRBD1. This CDR3 has 13 residues. Trimming removed 8 bases from V and 2 bases from J; junction bases left unmatched: 5. Germline lookup yields CDR1 LNHDA and CDR2 SQIVND (reference sequence). In DNA form, the CDR3 reads TGTGCCAGTTTGGGGGACAGAAACACTGAAGCTTTCTTT. This codes for CASLGDRNTEAFF.

V is TRBV19 and J is TRBJ1-5; 7 bases line up with TRBD1. This CDR3 contains 16 residues. V lost 5 bases to trimming and J lost 2 bases; unmatched junction nucleotides: 9. Germline CDR1 and CDR2: LNHDA and SQIVND (reference sequence). The CDR3 loop is CASSADRAGGNQPQHF. The CDR3 nucleotides read TGTGCCAGTAGTGCCGACAGGGCCGGTGGCAATCAGCCCCAGCATTTT.

The chain recombines TRBV11-2 with TRBJ2-7; 10 bases are a match to TRBD2. Germline CDR1 is SGHAT and CDR2 is FQNNGV. V shed 5 bases and J 3 bases; nucleotides not matched to a gene: 4. This CDR3 is 14 amino acids long. In nucleotides, the CDR3 is TGTGCCAGCAGCAAACTAGCGGGGCTCTACGAGCAGTACTTC. It encodes CASSKLAGLYEQYF.

This chain uses TRBV27 with TRBJ1-2; D possibly corresponds to TRBD1 (6 bases). Germline CDR1 reads MNHEY; CDR2 reads SMNVEV (reference sequence). V shed 1 base and J shed 7 bases, with 16 bases lying between them. This CDR3 is 15 amino acids long. The CDR3 region has the DNA TGTGCCAGCAGTTTATTGGGGTCGGGGGGCGCTGGCTACACCTTC. Translated: CASSLLGSGGAGYTF.

This clone was detected once. V gene TRBV9 combines with J gene TRBJ2-1, with 7 bases matching TRBD1. The CDR3 is 16 amino acids. Germline V gene sequence: CDR1 SGDLS, CDR2 YYNGEE. The ends lost 3 bases at V and 2 bases at J; junction bases unmatched: 8. CDR3 region: CASSDRDRGAYNEQFF. The CDR3 DNA follows: TGTGCCAGCAGCGATCGGGACAGAGGGGCCTACAATGAGCAGTTCTTC.

The chain links TRBV2 to TRBJ1-6; D remains ambiguous. This CDR3 contains 13 residues. The germline V gene has CDR1 SNHLY and CDR2 FYNNEI. The germline V and J ends were trimmed by 5 bases and 10 bases, with 12 bases remaining between them. CDR3 sequence: CASSPPSGSPLHF. In nucleotides, the CDR3 is TGTGCCAGCAGTCCCCCCTCGGGATCACCCCTCCACTTT.

The V and J genes are TRBV28 and TRBJ1-2; 7 bases line up with TRBD1. The CDR3 contains 16 residues. Germline values: CDR1 MDHEN, CDR2 SYDVKM. The V and J ends lost 1 base and 7 bases, in that order; junction bases with no gene match: 12. The CDR3 region has the DNA TGTGCCAGCAGTTTATCCCCCATACAGGGGCCCAGTGGCTACACCTTC. It specifies CASSLSPIQGPSGYTF.

The V and J genes are TRBV29-1 and TRBJ2-1; 7 bases line up with TRBD1. The germline V gene has CDR1 SQVTM and CDR2 ANQGSEA. The CDR3 runs to 15 residues. V was clipped by 1 base and J by 0 bases; unmatched bases: 3. The DNA for the CDR3 is TGCAGCGTTGAAGGGGACAGCAGCTCCTACAATGAGCAGTTCTTC. This translates into CSVEGDSSSYNEQFF.

The chain links TRBV6-5 to TRBJ2-7; D gene ambiguous. The V gene lost 6 bases and the J gene lost 7 bases, with 10 bases spanning the gap. Germline CDR1 is MNHEY and CDR2 is SVGAGI. The CDR3 totals 11 residues. CDR3 in amino acids: CASSIGWEQYF. The CDR3 DNA reads TGTGCCAGCAGCATAGGGTGGGAGCAGTACTTC.

This chain joins TRBV7-2 and TRBJ2-1; 10 bases are shared with TRBD2. V lost 5 bases to trimming and J lost 9 bases; unmatched junction nucleotides: 10. CDR3 length: 15 residues. CDR1 is SGHTA and CDR2 is FQGNSA in the germline V gene. This chain's CDR3 is CASSGSSGGTREQFF. In DNA, the CDR3 is TGTGCCAGCAGCGGGTCTAGCGGGGGTACACGTGAGCAGTTCTTC.

This chain links TRBV19 with TRBJ1-4; D is perhaps TRBD1 (5 bases). V was cut by 10 bases and J by 1 base, with 13 bases left in between. This CDR3 has 14 amino acids. In germline, CDR1 is LNHDA, CDR2 SQIVND (reference sequence). This CDR3 reads CAIPGLLTNEKLFF. The CDR3 nucleotides read TGTGCCATTCCAGGGTTGCTAACTAATGAAAAACTGTTTTTT.

This clone was found once. V usage is TRBV7-3 and J usage is TRBJ2-7; TRBD1 or TRBD2 may be the D gene (5 bases each). The V gene's germline CDR1 is SGHTA and CDR2 FQGTGA. V dropped 4 bases and J dropped 2 bases, with 21 bases sitting between them. The length of the CDR3 is 17 residues. DNA of the CDR3: TGTGCCAGCAGCTCGGGGCCGGGAAAACTGGGGACCTACGAGCAGTACTTC. This gives the protein CASSSGPGKLGTYEQYF. Full variable domain (remainder filled in from reference TRBV7-3 and TRBJ2-7): GAGVSQTPSNKVTEKGKYVELRCDPISGHTALYWYRQSLGQGPEFLIYFQGTGAADDSGLPNDRFFAVRPEGSVSTLKIQRTERGDSAVYLCASSSGPGKLGTYEQYFGPGTRLTVT.

The chain employs TRBV5-1 and TRBJ2-5, with 8 bases matching TRBD1. Per germline, CDR1 SGHRS and CDR2 YFSETQ. The CDR3 spans 17 residues. Trimming cost V 0 bases and J 5 bases; bases outside gene matches: 12. The CDR3 DNA sequence: TGCGCCAGCAGCTTGGGGACAGGGATGACTCCTCCGGAGACCCAGTACTTC. This codes for CASSLGTGMTPPETQYF.

The V call is TRBV19, the J call TRBJ1-5; TRBD1 agrees at 8 bases. This CDR3 region has 15 residues. Germline V gene lookup returns CDR1 LNHDA and CDR2 SQIVND (reference sequence). The trim removed 4 bases at V and 6 bases at J, leaving 8 bases unmatched. This CDR3 reads CASSNRQGMSQPQHF. The DNA of the CDR3 is TGTGCCAGTAGTAACCGACAGGGGATGAGTCAGCCCCAGCATTTT.